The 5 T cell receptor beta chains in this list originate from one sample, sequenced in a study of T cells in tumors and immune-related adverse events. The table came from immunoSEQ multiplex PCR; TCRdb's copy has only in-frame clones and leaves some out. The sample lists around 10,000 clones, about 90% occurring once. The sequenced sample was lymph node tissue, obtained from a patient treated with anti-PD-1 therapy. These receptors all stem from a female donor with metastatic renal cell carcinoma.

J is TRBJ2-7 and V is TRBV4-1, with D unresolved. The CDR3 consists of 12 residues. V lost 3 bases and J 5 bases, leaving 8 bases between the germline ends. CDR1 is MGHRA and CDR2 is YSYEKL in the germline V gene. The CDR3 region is CASSHLRDEQYF. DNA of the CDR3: TGCGCCAGCAGCCACTTAAGGGACGAGCAGTACTTC.

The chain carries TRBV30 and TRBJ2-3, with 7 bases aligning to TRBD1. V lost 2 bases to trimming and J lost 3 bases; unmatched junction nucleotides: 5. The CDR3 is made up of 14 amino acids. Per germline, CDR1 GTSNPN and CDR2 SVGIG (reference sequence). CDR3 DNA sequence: TGTGCCTGGAGTCGAACAGGGGTAACAGATACGCAGTATTTT. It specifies CAWSRTGVTDTQYF. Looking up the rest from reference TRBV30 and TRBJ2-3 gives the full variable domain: SQTIHQWPATLVQPVGSPLSLECTVEGTSNPNLYWYRQAAGRGLQLLFYSVGIGQISSEVPQNLSASRPQDRQFILSSKKLLLSDSGFYLCAWSRTGVTDTQYFGPGTRLTVL.

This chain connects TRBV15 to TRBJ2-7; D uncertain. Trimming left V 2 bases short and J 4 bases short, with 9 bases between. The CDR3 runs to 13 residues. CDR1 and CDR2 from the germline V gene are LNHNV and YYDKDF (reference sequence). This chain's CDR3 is CATSRYGLYEQYF. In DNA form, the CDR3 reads TGTGCCACCAGCAGATACGGGCTTTACGAGCAGTACTTC.

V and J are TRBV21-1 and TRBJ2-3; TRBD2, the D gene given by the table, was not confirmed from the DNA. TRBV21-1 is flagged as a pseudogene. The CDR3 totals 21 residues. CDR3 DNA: TGTGCCAGCAGCTTCCGTAGGGCGGGAGGGCACCGGCGCCAAGACACAGATACGCAGTATTTT. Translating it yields CASSFRRAGGHRRQDTDTQYF.

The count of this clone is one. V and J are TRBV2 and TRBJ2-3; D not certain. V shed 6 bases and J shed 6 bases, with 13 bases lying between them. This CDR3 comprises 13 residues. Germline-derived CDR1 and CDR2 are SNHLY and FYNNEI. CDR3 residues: CASRSWALDTQYF. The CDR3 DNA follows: TGTGCCAGCAGGTCTTGGGCGCTCGATACGCAGTATTTT.